This T cell receptor (beta chain) was captured by sequencing in a study of T cell responses to AZD1222 COVID-19 vaccine. Overall study findings and caveats: Most donors were white British and more were female, and clonal diversity was possibly underestimated. When two AZD1222 doses had been given, Spike-specific TCR breadth and depth rose.

Trimming took 3 bases from V and 4 from J, leaving 19 bases between them. The germline gives CDR1 DFQATT, CDR2 SNEGSKA (reference sequence). This CDR3 has 16 residues. Worth noting for this clone: What it binds is not known.

Assay: immunoSEQ multiplex PCR; the TCRdb copy retains only in-frame clones and omits some. The table lists around 100,000 clones, about 88% of them singletons, with about 19% in the top ten. This sample comprised peripheral blood, obtained on day 0 of AZD1222 vaccination. The V gene is TRBV20-1, the J gene TRBJ1-3, with D tentatively TRBD1 (6 bases). This receptor was taken from an adult in good health. The CDR3 loop is CSASLRGRWMGNTIYF. The CDR3, as DNA: TGCAGTGCTAGTTTGCGGGGGCGGTGGATGGGAAACACCATATATTTT.